The 20 T cell receptor beta chains below were found in one sample sequenced in a study of post-analysis software for immune sequencing data. Study outcomes and limitations: Elevated frequency relative to controls characterized several TRBV segments in patients, TRBV5-6, TRBV5-1 and TRBV20-1 among them.

Unique molecular identifiers were built into the TCR beta cDNA libraries. One entry per CDR3 protein results from TCRdb running MiXCR on the PCR reads. The table includes about 260,000 distinct CDR3 sequences, 35% to 40% detected once. These TCRs' antigens remain unknown. Sequencing was done on a sample of blood. The source of these receptors is a girl aged 10 to 17 with multiple sclerosis.

The gene calls are TRBV10-3 and TRBJ1-1; D ambiguous. The CDR3 has 14 residues. Germline loops: CDR1 ENHRY, CDR2 SYGVKD. V lost 6 bases and J lost 0, with 11 bases in between. For the CDR3, the DNA is TGTGCCATCAGCGCTCGTACTATGAACACTGAAGCTTTCTTT. Amino acid sequence: CAISARTMNTEAFF.

The chain uses TRBV29-1 and TRBJ1-2; no firm D call. Germline V CDR1 and CDR2: SQVTM, ANQGSEA. The CDR3 extends over 11 amino acids. V was shortened by 4 bases and J by 8 bases, with 11 bases between the two germline ends. This CDR3 reads CSVVSGKGYTF. The CDR3 DNA follows: TGCAGCGTTGTCTCTGGGAAGGGCTACACCTTC.

In its sample, this clonotype was seen once. This chain connects TRBV5-4 to TRBJ2-6, with a tentative D call TRBD1 (6 bases). The CDR3 has 17 residues. Germline V lookup: CDR1 SGHNT, CDR2 YYREEE (reference sequence). With 3 bases removed from V and 4 bases from J, the gap between germline ends came to 17 bases. CDR3 loop: CASSSPEQGAGANVLTF. The CDR3 bases are TGTGCCAGCAGCTCCCCGGAACAGGGTGCCGGGGCCAACGTCCTGACTTTC. Supplemented by reference TRBV5-4 and TRBJ2-6, the full variable domain reads ETGVTQSPTHLIKTRGQQVTLRCSSQSGHNTVSWYQQALGQGPQFIFQYYREEENGRGNFPPRFSGLQFPNYSSELNVNALELDDSALYLCASSSPEQGAGANVLTFGAGSRLTVL.

This clonotype was seen a few times. A read error is possible here, since a much larger clone lies one base away. The V and J genes are TRBV6-5 and TRBJ1-5; D ambiguous. Germline CDR1 MNHEY, CDR2 SVGAGI. The CDR3 sequence is 17 residues long. Written as DNA, the CDR3 is TGTGCCAGCAGTTACTCGATTTGGAATTATAGCAGTCAGCCCCAGCATTTT. It yields the protein CASSYSIWNYSSQPQHF.

This chain joins TRBV15 and TRBJ1-1; D call uncertain. Germline loops: CDR1 LNHNV, CDR2 YYDKDF (reference sequence). The CDR3 contains 13 residues. Trimming removed 3 bases from V and 3 bases from J, with 8 bases in between. CDR3 bases: TGTGCCACCAGCAGGGCGGGAGACACTGAAGCTTTCTTT. It specifies CATSRAGDTEAFF.

V is TRBV6-5 and J is TRBJ2-4; the match to TRBD1 covers 9 bases. The end of the DNA fits TRBJ2-7 better, so the J call may be wrong. Germline loops: CDR1 MNHEY, CDR2 SVGAGI. The CDR3 runs to 15 residues. The CDR3 here is CATGYLMGQGHEQYF. In DNA, the CDR3 is TGTGCCACCGGTTACCTGATGGGACAGGGCCACGAGCAGTACTTC.

Many counts were recorded for this clonotype. The chain uses TRBV6-5 and TRBJ1-1; D gene unclear. The V end was cut by 5 bases, the J end by 8 bases, with 12 bases between. CDR3 length: 12 residues. The germline V gene encodes CDR1 MNHEY and CDR2 SVGAGI. Here the CDR3 reads CASSPPNSEAFF. DNA for the CDR3: TGTGCCAGCAGTCCGCCCAATAGCGAAGCTTTCTTT.

On this clonotype itself: This may arise from a read error, as a much more abundant clone is one base away. The CDR3: CACSLRVTEAFF. CDR3 DNA sequence: TGTGCCTGCAGTCTCCGCGTGACTGAAGCTTTCTTT. This chain joins TRBV7-2 and TRBJ1-1; D remains unclear. Germline V CDR1 and CDR2: SGHTA, FQGNSA. This CDR3 has 12 residues.

This clonotype was recorded a few times. The chain links TRBV7-6 to TRBJ2-2; 14 nucleotides line up with TRBD2. CDR3 size: 19 residues. V lost 1 base to trimming and J lost 6 bases; unmatched junction nucleotides: 10. Germline V gene lookup returns CDR1 SGHVS and CDR2 FNYEAQ. The DNA of the CDR3 is TGTGCCAGCAGCTTAGTGCCCTCGACTAGCGGGGGGGAGCCCGGGGAGCTGTTTTTT. Its translation: CASSLVPSTSGGEPGELFF.

The chain uses TRBV6-2 or TRBV6-3 and TRBJ2-7; 7 nucleotides align to TRBD1. CDR1 MNHEY and CDR2 SVGEGT come from the germline V gene. Germline trimming cut 6 bases from V and 3 bases from J; bases unmatched to any gene: 8. CDR3 length: 14 residues. CDR3 region: CASSSGTELYEQYF. The CDR3 DNA reads as TGTGCCAGCAGCTCCGGGACAGAACTCTACGAGCAGTACTTC.

This chain connects TRBV7-2 to TRBJ2-3; the D is unclear. With 1 base removed from V and 0 bases from J, the gap between germline ends came to 8 bases. There are 15 residues in the CDR3. Germline-derived CDR1 and CDR2 are SGHTA and FQGNSA. For the CDR3, the DNA is TGTGCCAGCAGCTTAGAATACCTCAGCACAGATACGCAGTATTTT. This translates into CASSLEYLSTDTQYF.

This clonotype was seen repeatedly, ten times or more. This chain connects TRBV5-1 to TRBJ2-3, with 7 bases lining up with TRBD2. The germline CDR1 and CDR2 sequences are SGHRS and YFSETQ. The junction had 7 bases not matched to a gene; V was cut back by 2 bases and J by 4 bases. The CDR3 sequence is 15 residues long. CDR3 sequence (DNA): TGCGCCAGCAGCTTCCGGGGGGATTCACCAGATACGCAGTATTTT. It encodes CASSFRGDSPDTQYF.

This chain joins TRBV7-2 and TRBJ2-5; 8 bases are shared with TRBD2. Germline V gene sequence: CDR1 SGHTA, CDR2 FQGNSA. CDR3 length: 16 amino acids. Trimming removed 5 bases from V and 11 bases from J; junction bases left unmatched: 19. In nucleotides, the CDR3 is TGTGCCAGCAGCCCCGGGCCGGGAGCCGGGGGGGATGAGCAGTACTTC. As protein: CASSPGPGAGGDEQYF.

Comment on this clonotype: Since a much larger clone is just one base distant, this may be a read error. This chain uses TRBV7-2 with TRBJ1-2; 7 nucleotides match TRBD1. The CDR3 is 14 amino acids. Germline CDR1 is SGHTA and CDR2 is FQGNSA. Unmatched junction bases numbered 6, after V lost 5 bases and J lost 3 bases. The CDR3 region has the DNA TGTGCCAGCAGCCCGACAGGGCCGGACTATGGCTACACCTTC. Its protein product is CASSPTGPDYGYTF. The full variable domain, in which reference TRBV7-2 and TRBJ1-2 provide the parts outside the CDR3, is GAGVSQSPSNKVTEKGKDVELRCDPISGHTALYWYRQSLGQGLEFLIYFQGNSAPDKSGLPSDRFSAERTGGSVSTLTIQRTQQEDSAVYLCASSPTGPDYGYTFGSGTRLTVV.

This chain links TRBV20-1 with TRBJ2-5; TRBD2 agrees at 8 bases. This CDR3 contains 13 residues. V was clipped by 1 base and J by 2 bases; unmatched bases: 0. Germline CDR1 reads DFQATT; CDR2 reads SNEGSKA (reference sequence). The DNA for the CDR3 is TGCAGTGCTAGAGGACTAGCGCAAGAGACCCAGTACTTC. It specifies CSARGLAQETQYF.

This clonotype has a count of ten or more. The CDR3 sequence is CASSLWGETQYF. CDR3 nucleotide sequence: TGTGCCAGCAGTTTATGGGGAGAGACCCAGTACTTC. The V call is TRBV28, the J call TRBJ2-5; D gene ambiguous. V lost 0 bases to trimming and J lost 4 bases, with 3 bases between them. The CDR3 is 12 amino acids. Per germline, CDR1 MDHEN and CDR2 SYDVKM.

There are many counts of this clonotype. The CDR3 DNA reads as TGCAGTGCTAGTAACCCGAGATCCTACGAGCAGTACTTC. Translated, it gives CSASNPRSYEQYF. V gene TRBV20-1 combines with J gene TRBJ2-7; D uncertain. V shed 3 bases and J shed 1 base, with 10 bases lying between them. CDR1 and CDR2 (germline): DFQATT, SNEGSKA (reference sequence). CDR3 length equals 13 residues.

This rearrangement joins TRBV12-3 or TRBV12-4 to TRBJ1-3; D not certain. The CDR3 contains 12 residues. Trimming pared 4 bases from V and 6 bases from J, leaving 7 bases between. DNA for the CDR3: TGTGCCAGCAGTTGGTCGGAAAACACCATATATTTT. Protein sequence: CASSWSENTIYF.

The sample holds a few counts of this clonotype. The V call is TRBV20-1, the J call TRBJ1-2; no firm D call. The CDR3 sequence is 11 residues long. With 4 bases removed from V and 4 bases from J, the gap between germline ends came to 7 bases. CDR1 is DFQATT and CDR2 is SNEGSKA in the germline V gene (reference sequence). The CDR3 is CSANPRYGYTF. CDR3 nucleotides: TGCAGTGCTAACCCACGCTATGGCTACACCTTC.

Turning to this clonotype: Just one base apart from a much larger clone, this may be a read error. The gene calls are TRBV12-3 or TRBV12-4 and TRBJ2-3; a weak D match, TRBD2 (6 bases). The CDR3 is 17 amino acids. The CDR3 DNA follows: TGTGCCAGCAGTTCCTCAACGACTAGAAGGGGCACAGATGCGCAGTATTTT. As protein: CASSSSTTRRGTDAQYF.